This T cell receptor (beta chain) was identified during a study of blood T cell repertoires in COVID-19. TCRdb's copy holds only in-frame clones and misses some; the assay was immunoSEQ multiplex PCR. The data show fewer than 250,000 clones, 84% seen once. After removal of 0 bases from V and 7 bases from J, the junction contained 15 bases not matched to a gene. CDR1 LNHNV and CDR2 YYDKDF come from the germline V gene (reference sequence). The CDR3 has 19 residues. Material for sequencing was peripheral blood. The receptor was derived from a woman in her 70s with active or convalescent COVID-19. The genes are TRBV15 and TRBJ2-7; TRBD2 aligns across 13 bases. The CDR3 is CATSREVTSGRPRALEQYF. In nucleotides, the CDR3 is TGTGCCACCAGCAGAGAGGTGACTAGCGGGAGGCCCCGGGCTTTGGAGCAGTACTTC.